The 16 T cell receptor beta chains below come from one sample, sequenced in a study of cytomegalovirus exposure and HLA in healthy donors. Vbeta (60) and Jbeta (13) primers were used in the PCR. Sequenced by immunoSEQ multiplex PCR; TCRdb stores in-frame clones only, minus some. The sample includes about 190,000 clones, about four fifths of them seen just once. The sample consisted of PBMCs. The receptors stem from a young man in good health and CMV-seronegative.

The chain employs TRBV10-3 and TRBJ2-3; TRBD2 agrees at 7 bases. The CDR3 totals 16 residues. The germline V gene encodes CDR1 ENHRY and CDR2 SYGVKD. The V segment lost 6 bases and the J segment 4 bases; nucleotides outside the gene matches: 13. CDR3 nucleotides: TGTGCCATCAGAAAGACACAAGCGGGAAGCGCAGATACGCAGTATTTT. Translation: CAIRKTQAGSADTQYF.

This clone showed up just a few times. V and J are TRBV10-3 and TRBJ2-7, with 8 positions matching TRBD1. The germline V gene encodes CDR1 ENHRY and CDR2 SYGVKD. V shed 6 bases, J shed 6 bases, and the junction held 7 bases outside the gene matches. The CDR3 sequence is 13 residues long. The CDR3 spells CAIRLDREGEQYF. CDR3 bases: TGTGCCATCAGATTGGACAGGGAAGGCGAGCAGTACTTC.

The CDR3: CASSQEARPLYEQYF. The CDR3 nucleotides read TGCGCCAGCAGCCAAGAGGCGCGGCCGTTATACGAGCAGTACTTC. This sequence joins TRBV4-3 and TRBJ2-7; D gene unclear. Germline CDR1 LGHNA, CDR2 YSLEER. V was pared by 0 bases and J by 4 bases, with 13 bases between. This CDR3 comprises 15 residues.

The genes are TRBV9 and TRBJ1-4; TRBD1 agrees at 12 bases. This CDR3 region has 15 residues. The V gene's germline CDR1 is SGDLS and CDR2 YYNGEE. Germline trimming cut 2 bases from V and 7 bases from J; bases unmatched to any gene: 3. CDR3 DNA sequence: TGTGCCAGCAGCGTGGGGACAGGGGGCGGTGAAAAACTGTTTTTT. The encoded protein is CASSVGTGGGEKLFF.

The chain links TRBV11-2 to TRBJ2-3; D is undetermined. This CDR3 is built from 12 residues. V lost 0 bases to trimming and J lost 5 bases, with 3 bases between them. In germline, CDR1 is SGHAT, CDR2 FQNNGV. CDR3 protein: CASSLDRDTQYF. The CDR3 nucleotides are TGTGCCAGCAGCTTAGATCGAGATACGCAGTATTTT.

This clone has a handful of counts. The CDR3 loop is CASSLVSRSGNTIYF. DNA for the CDR3: TGTGCCAGCAGCTTAGTTTCTCGCTCTGGAAACACCATATATTTT. The V and J genes are TRBV7-9 and TRBJ1-3; D is ambiguous. Germline V gene lookup returns CDR1 SEHNR and CDR2 FQNEAQ (reference sequence). The CDR3 is 15 amino acids. V was cut by 1 base and J by 0 bases, with 7 bases left in between.

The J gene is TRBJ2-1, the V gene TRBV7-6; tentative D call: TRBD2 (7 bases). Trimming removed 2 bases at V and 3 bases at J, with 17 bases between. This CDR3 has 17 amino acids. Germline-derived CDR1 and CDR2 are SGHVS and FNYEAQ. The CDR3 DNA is TGTGCCAGCAGCTTATTTGCCCAGGGGAGGGGCTACAATGAGCAGTTCTTC. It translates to CASSLFAQGRGYNEQFF.

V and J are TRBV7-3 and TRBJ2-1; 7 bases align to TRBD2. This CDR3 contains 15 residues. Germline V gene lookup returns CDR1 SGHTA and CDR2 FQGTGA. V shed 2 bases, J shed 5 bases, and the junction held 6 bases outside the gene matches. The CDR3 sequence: CASSLGPSGNNEQFF. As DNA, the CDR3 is TGTGCCAGCAGCTTAGGGCCTAGCGGAAACAATGAGCAGTTCTTC.

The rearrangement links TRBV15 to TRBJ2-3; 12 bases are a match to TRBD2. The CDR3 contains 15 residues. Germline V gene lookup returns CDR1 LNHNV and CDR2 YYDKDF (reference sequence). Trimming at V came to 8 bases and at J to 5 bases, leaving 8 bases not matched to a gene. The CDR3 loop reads CATGTSGLGGDTQYF. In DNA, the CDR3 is TGTGCCACCGGGACTAGCGGGCTCGGCGGAGATACGCAGTATTTT.

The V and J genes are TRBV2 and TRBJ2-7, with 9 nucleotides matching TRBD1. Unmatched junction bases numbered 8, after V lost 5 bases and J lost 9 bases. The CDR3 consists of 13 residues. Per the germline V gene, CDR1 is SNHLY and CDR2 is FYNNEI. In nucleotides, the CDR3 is TGTGCCAGCAGTCCAACGGGACAGGGAGCGCAGTACTTC. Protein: CASSPTGQGAQYF.

The CDR3 coding sequence is TGTGCCAGCTCACCGAACCTAGACGCCACCTATGGCTACACCTTC. This sequence encodes CASSPNLDATYGYTF. The chain employs TRBV18 and TRBJ1-2; D is unclear. CDR1 is KGHSH and CDR2 is LQKENI in the germline V gene. V was trimmed by 3 bases and J by 4 bases, leaving 15 bases between them. This CDR3 comprises 15 residues.

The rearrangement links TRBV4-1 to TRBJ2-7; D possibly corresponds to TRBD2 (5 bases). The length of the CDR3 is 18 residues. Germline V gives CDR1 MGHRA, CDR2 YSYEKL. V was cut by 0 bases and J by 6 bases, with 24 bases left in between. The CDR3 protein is CASSQDIIGPTRMGEQYF. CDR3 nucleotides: TGCGCCAGCAGCCAAGATATCATCGGCCCTACTAGAATGGGCGAGCAGTACTTC.

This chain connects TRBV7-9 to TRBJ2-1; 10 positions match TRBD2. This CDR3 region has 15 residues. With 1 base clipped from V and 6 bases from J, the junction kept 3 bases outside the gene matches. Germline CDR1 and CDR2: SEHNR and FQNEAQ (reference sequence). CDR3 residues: CASSLGLAGVNEQFF. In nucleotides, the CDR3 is TGTGCCAGCAGCTTAGGCCTAGCGGGAGTCAATGAGCAGTTCTTC. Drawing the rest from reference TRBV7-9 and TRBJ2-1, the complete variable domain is DTGVSQNPRHKITKRGQNVTFRCDPISEHNRLYWYRQTLGQGPEFLTYFQNEAQLEKSRLLSDRFSAERPKGSFSTLEIQRTEQGDSAMYLCASSLGLAGVNEQFFGPGTRLTVL.

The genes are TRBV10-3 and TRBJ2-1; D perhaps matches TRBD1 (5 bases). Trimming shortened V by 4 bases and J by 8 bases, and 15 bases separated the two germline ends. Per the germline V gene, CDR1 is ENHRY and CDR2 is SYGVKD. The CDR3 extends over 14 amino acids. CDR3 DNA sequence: TGTGCCATCAGTGTCCAGGGCTGCTTGGATGAGCAGTTCTTC. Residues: CAISVQGCLDEQFF.

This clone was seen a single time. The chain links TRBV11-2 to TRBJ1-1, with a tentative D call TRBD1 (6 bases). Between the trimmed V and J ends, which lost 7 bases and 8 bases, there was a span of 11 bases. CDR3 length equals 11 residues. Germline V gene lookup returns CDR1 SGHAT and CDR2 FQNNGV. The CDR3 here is CASTRTAEAFF. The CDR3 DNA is TGTGCCAGCACACGGACAGCAGAAGCTTTCTTT.

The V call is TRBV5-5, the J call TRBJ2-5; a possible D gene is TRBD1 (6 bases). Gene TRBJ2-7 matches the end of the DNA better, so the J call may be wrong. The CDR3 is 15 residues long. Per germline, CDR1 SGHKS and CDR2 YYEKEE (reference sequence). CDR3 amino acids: CASSPDRSVTYEQYF. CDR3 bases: TGTGCCAGCAGTCCCGACAGGTCAGTCACCTACGAGCAGTACTTC.